The 21 T cell receptor beta chains below all came from one sample that was sequenced in a study of HIV-infected patients and healthy controls. TCRdb analysed the 5' RACE reads with MiXCR anew, one entry per CDR3 protein. The sample has around 67,000 distinct CDR3 sequences, about a sixth seen once. The material sequenced was CD4+ T cells from blood. The receptor source for this set is a human donor in good health.

This clonotype was observed at least ten times. As DNA, the CDR3 is TGCGCCAGCAGCAGGGACAGTAGTAACACTGAAGCTTTCTTT. Its translation: CASSRDSSNTEAFF. The gene calls are TRBV5-1 and TRBJ1-1; TRBD1 matches at 7 bases. The CDR3 covers 14 residues. V trimming: 4 bases; J trimming: 2 bases; junction bases outside the gene matches: 5. Germline CDR1 and CDR2: SGHRS and YFSETQ.

This clonotype showed up just a few times. This chain links TRBV6-5 with TRBJ1-2, with 8 bases fitting TRBD1. Germline CDR1 and CDR2: MNHEY and SVGAGI. The CDR3 is made up of 14 amino acids. V dropped 5 bases and J dropped 1; count of bases not matched to a gene: 3. The CDR3 loop reads CASSRDRLNYGYTF. The CDR3 DNA reads TGTGCCAGCAGTCGGGACAGGCTTAACTATGGCTACACCTTC.

In this sample, this clonotype turned up a few times. V and J are TRBV5-1 and TRBJ1-3; D is undetermined. Trimming shortened V by 4 bases and J by 0 bases, and 14 bases separated the two germline ends. The germline V gene encodes CDR1 SGHRS and CDR2 YFSETQ. The CDR3 sequence is 16 residues long. The CDR3 is CASSPQQQASGNTIYF. The CDR3 DNA reads TGCGCCAGCAGCCCCCAACAACAAGCCTCTGGAAACACCATATATTTT.

The V call is TRBV6-2 or TRBV6-3, the J call TRBJ2-1; 7 positions match TRBD2. This CDR3 region has 15 residues. The trim removed 7 bases at V and 6 bases at J, leaving 12 bases unmatched. Germline-derived CDR1 and CDR2 are MNHEY and SVGEGT. The CDR3 nucleotides are TGTGCCAGCACCGGAACGGGGGGTATCCCCAATGAGCAGTTCTTC. The encoded protein is CASTGTGGIPNEQFF.

This clonotype occurred a few times. This chain connects TRBV15 to TRBJ1-4, with D possibly matching TRBD1 (5 bases). The V gene lost 0 bases and the J gene lost 8 bases, with 16 bases spanning the gap. The germline V gene has CDR1 LNHNV and CDR2 YYDKDF (reference sequence). CDR3 length: 16 residues. CDR3 sequence: CATSREPGRRAEKLFF. CDR3 bases: TGTGCCACCAGCAGAGAACCGGGCCGCAGGGCGGAAAAACTGTTTTTT.

This clonotype showed up many times. The chain carries TRBV28 and TRBJ2-5; D call uncertain. The V and J ends lost 3 bases and 5 bases respectively, with 10 bases between them. The CDR3 sequence is 13 residues long. CDR1 and CDR2 (germline): MDHEN, SYDVKM. The CDR3 sequence is CASSLGQWETQYF. CDR3 nucleotides: TGTGCCAGCAGTTTGGGCCAATGGGAGACCCAGTACTTC.

This clonotype was detected ten times or more. The V and J genes are TRBV9 and TRBJ2-1, with D tentatively TRBD1 or TRBD2 (6 bases each). The CDR3 consists of 19 residues. With 1 base removed from V and 0 bases from J, the gap between germline ends came to 20 bases. Germline values: CDR1 SGDLS, CDR2 YYNGEE. The DNA of the CDR3 is TGTGCCAGCAGCGTATATCCGGTGCGAGGGGGGAGCTCCTACAATGAGCAGTTCTTC. It is translated as CASSVYPVRGGSSYNEQFF.

This clonotype appeared many times. This chain connects TRBV6-5 to TRBJ1-1; the D gene is possibly TRBD1 (6 bases). Trimming removed 6 bases from V and 7 bases from J, with 15 bases in between. There are 13 residues in the CDR3. The germline CDR1 and CDR2 sequences are MNHEY and SVGAGI. The CDR3 nucleotides are TGTGCCAGCAGCCCCCCAGGGGTTCATGAAGCTTTCTTT. This gives the protein CASSPPGVHEAFF.

This chain links TRBV7-2 with TRBJ2-1; 11 positions agree with TRBD1. Per germline, CDR1 SGHTA and CDR2 FQGNSA. V dropped 0 bases and J dropped 7; count of bases not matched to a gene: 5. The CDR3 length is 16 residues. The DNA of the CDR3 is TGTGCCAGCAGCTTAGCGAGGACAGGGGGCCGGAATGAGCAGTTCTTC. This codes for CASSLARTGGRNEQFF.

The chain recombines TRBV20-1 with TRBJ2-1, with 9 nucleotides matching TRBD2. Germline loops: CDR1 DFQATT, CDR2 SNEGSKA (reference sequence). This CDR3 has 16 residues. The ends lost 6 bases at V and 4 bases at J; junction bases unmatched: 13. CDR3 nucleotides: TGCAGTGCGAGTAGGGGGTCGCTAGCGGGATACAATGAGCAGTTCTTC. This encodes CSASRGSLAGYNEQFF.

This clonotype appeared many times. This chain uses TRBV28 with TRBJ1-2; no reliable D call. The germline V gene encodes CDR1 MDHEN and CDR2 SYDVKM. Trimming removed 11 bases from V and 1 base from J, with 11 bases in between. This CDR3 has 12 amino acids. Here the CDR3 DNA reads TGTGCCGCGAAGAGGGTTAACTATGGCTACACCTTC. Protein: CAAKRVNYGYTF.

DNA for the CDR3: TGCAGTGCTAGCCCGGCCGGAGGGGCTGGGGCCAACGTCCTGACTTTC. Its translation is CSASPAGGAGANVLTF. The chain has TRBV20-1 and TRBJ2-6, with D possibly TRBD2 on 6 matching bases. Trimming cost V 3 bases and J 2 bases, with 14 bases left between them. This CDR3 has 16 amino acids. The germline V gene encodes CDR1 DFQATT and CDR2 SNEGSKA (reference sequence).

This chain joins TRBV18 and TRBJ2-5, with a tentative D call TRBD1 (5 bases). The CDR3 covers 13 residues. Trimming removed 6 bases from V and 4 bases from J, with 12 bases in between. In germline, CDR1 is KGHSH, CDR2 LQKENI. CDR3 bases: TGTGCCAGCTCGACCATTAGGGGAGAGACCCAGTACTTC. Translation gives CASSTIRGETQYF.

This clonotype was recorded a few times. V gene TRBV7-8 combines with J gene TRBJ1-5; a possible D gene is TRBD1 (6 bases). Germline loops: CDR1 SGHVS, CDR2 FQNEAQ. The CDR3 contains 16 residues. Trimming shortened V by 2 bases and J by 3 bases, and 14 bases separated the two germline ends. CDR3 nucleotides: TGTGCCAGCAGCTTAAAAGGGGGACTTACCAATCAGCCCCAGCATTTT. Translation gives CASSLKGGLTNQPQHF.

Note on this clonotype: A much larger clone lies a single base off, so this may be a read error. This chain connects TRBV6-2 or TRBV6-3 to TRBJ2-7, with no clear D. V was clipped by 7 bases and J by 0 bases, with 16 bases between them. Germline V gives CDR1 MNHEY, CDR2 SVGEGT. CDR3 length equals 15 residues. Written as DNA, the CDR3 is TGTGCCAGCAAGGCCGGACCTATGAGCTCCTACGAGCAGTACTTC. The encoded protein is CASKAGPMSSYEQYF.

In this sample, this clonotype turned up once. V and J are TRBV30 and TRBJ2-5, with 7 nucleotides matching TRBD2. V lost 0 bases and J lost 5; bases outside the gene matches: 3. Looked up from germline, CDR1 is GTSNPN and CDR2 is SVGIG (reference sequence). There are 13 residues in the CDR3. CDR3 DNA: TGTGCCTGGAGTGTAGGACTAGACGAGACCCAGTACTTC. Its protein product is CAWSVGLDETQYF.

A few counts support this clonotype. The chain recombines TRBV20-1 with TRBJ2-3; D is unclear. The germline V gene has CDR1 DFQATT and CDR2 SNEGSKA (reference sequence). This CDR3 is built from 11 residues. V was pared by 3 bases and J by 4 bases, with 5 bases between. CDR3 sequence (DNA): TGCAGTGCTAGTCCCGCAGATACGCAGTATTTT. It specifies CSASPADTQYF.

This clonotype was seen a few times. The V call is TRBV2, the J call TRBJ2-2; D tentatively reads TRBD1 or TRBD2 (5 bases each). The CDR3 totals 14 residues. Between the trimmed V and J ends, which lost 7 bases and 1 base, there was a span of 10 bases. Germline V gene data show CDR1 as SNHLY and CDR2 as FYNNEI. The CDR3 sequence: CASKSRGNTGELFF. CDR3 sequence (DNA): TGTGCCAGCAAATCGAGGGGGAACACCGGGGAGCTGTTTTTT.

By proportion, this clonotype is medium-sized (0.01 to 0.1%). This chain links TRBV11-2 with TRBJ2-1; possibly TRBD1 or TRBD2 for D (5 bases each). V was trimmed by 1 base and J by 3 bases, leaving 10 bases between them. Germline V gene data show CDR1 as SGHAT and CDR2 as FQNNGV. CDR3 length equals 15 residues. CDR3 sequence: CASSLGDPFYNEQFF. The CDR3 DNA sequence: TGTGCCAGCAGCTTAGGGGACCCTTTCTACAATGAGCAGTTCTTC.

The V call is TRBV18, the J call TRBJ1-2; 7 bases map to TRBD1. The CDR3 loop spans 15 amino acids. CDR1 and CDR2 (germline): KGHSH, LQKENI. The V gene end was trimmed by 0 bases and the J gene end by 2 bases; junction bases not matched to a gene: 3. CDR3 bases: TGTGCCAGCTCACCACCGGGACAGATGAACTATGGCTACACCTTC. Protein: CASSPPGQMNYGYTF.

The chain couples TRBV9 to TRBJ2-1, with D possibly TRBD1 on 5 matching bases. The germline V and J ends were trimmed by 4 bases and 2 bases, with 10 bases remaining between them. Germline assignment: CDR1 SGDLS and CDR2 YYNGEE. This CDR3 comprises 14 residues. CDR3 residues: CASSLGHTYNEQFF. In nucleotides, the CDR3 is TGTGCCAGCAGCCTAGGACACACCTACAATGAGCAGTTCTTC.